The sequence of this T cell receptor (beta chain) was determined in a study of cytotoxic CD8 clonotypes in ibrutinib-treated CLL. The wider study: Response material was collected after a median around 12 months of treatment, range 6 to 36.

Points on this clone: Its specificity is unknown.

Genomic DNA for TCR beta libraries, roughly 2 micrograms, came from cryopreserved PBMCs. This CDR3 has 11 residues. V shed 3 bases and J shed 7 bases, with 7 bases lying between them. CDR1 is SEHNR, CDR2 FQNEAQ, per germline (reference sequence). Data came from immunoSEQ multiplex PCR; TCRdb stores just in-frame clones and leaves some out. The sample includes fewer than 400,000 clones, roughly two thirds of them seen just once. Notes on the study in general: The study found public clonotypes uncommon, contracting or stable on treatment.

This receptor was identified in a human donor with chronic lymphocytic leukemia. This chain joins TRBV7-9 and TRBJ2-7; D is unresolved. Material: PBMCs, obtained after 36 months of ibrutinib treatment. The DNA for the CDR3 is TGTGCCAGCAGCTTTTCTCGGGAGCAGTACTTC. Translating gives CASSFSREQYF.